This T cell receptor (beta chain) was retrieved from a study of blood T cells in healthy people across ages (dated by TCRdb to between 2014 and 2017). With regard to the full study: In model experiments, roughly one uniquely barcoded TCR beta cDNA molecule per two T cells was captured by template switching. Using deep sequencing normalized with unique cDNA molecular identifiers, the study measured how TCR beta repertoire diversity changes with age. Donors were grouped into four age groups: young (average 16 years), middle-aged (39), aged (roughly 67) and long-lived (82). To avoid experimental bias, donors of different ages were spread randomly across the sequencing lanes. For two donors (one aged 18 to 29 and one aged 80 or older), the study analyzed two additional independent replicas of 1 million unique cDNA reads from the same blood draw. The paper's findings and limits, for the study overall: Bulk unsorted PBMC profiling prevented conclusive comparison of naive and antigen-experienced compartments. Estimates of total diversity based on one million sequenced T cells were regarded as lower bounds and as underestimates. Observed TCR beta diversity per million T cells fell roughly linearly with age, and a significant reduction was already apparent by age approximately 41. The CMV infection status of donors was not known, potentially confounding age-related changes in expanded clonotypes. There was a strong correlation between observed TCR beta diversity and the percentage of naive T cells measured by flow cytometry. The long-lived group showed more naive CD4+ T cells, fewer expanded clones and increased TCR diversity than the aged group, suggesting age selection.

The donors were roughly 39 Caucasian individuals from Russia, aged 6 to 90 years, who were systemically healthy. About 10 milliliters of peripheral blood were drawn from each donor into EDTA-treated Vacutainer tubes. Ficoll-Paque density-gradient centrifugation was used to isolate PBMCs, with at least 6.5 million per sample. Total RNA was extracted from PBMCs with Trizol reagent, with at least 6 micrograms obtained per sample. For every donor, flow cytometry on a PBMC aliquot measured the percentage of naive CD45RAhigh/CD27high T cells. Concerning this clonotype itself: Its antigen is still unknown. No base qualities exist here, and no much larger clone lies one base off it.

The CDR3 sequence holds 16 residues, the cysteine and phenylalanine included. Only the CDR3 DNA stays, 48 bases, in frame from base 1. The germline V end is reduced by 9 bases and the J end by 3 bases; junction bases left unmatched: 9. In the germline V gene, CDR1 corresponds to MDHEN and CDR2 to SYDVKM. Library prep was done by 5' RACE. Sequencing was performed on an Illumina HiSeq 2500. A second PCR of roughly 7 to 11 cycles was performed with a sample-barcoded 5' primer and a J-beta primer mix. A template-switch 5' adaptor carrying 12 random nucleotides introduced a unique molecular identifier onto each TCR beta cDNA molecule. Each sample yielded at least 2.5 million CDR3-containing paired-end reads. All of the RNA was converted into first-strand cDNA using the Mint cDNA synthesis kit, with a TRBC-specific oligonucleotide serving as the primer. Following uracil-DNA glycosylase treatment, a first 18-cycle PCR with universal primers M1SS and BC2_uni_R was performed on all cDNA. Per the authors' processing: For normalization, 1 million high-quality reads were randomly selected from each sample, with every read carrying a distinct molecular identifier. Reads sharing molecular identifiers were discarded rather than binned into consensus sequences. MiTCR, with a Q25 quality threshold and the strictest error-elimination algorithm, was used for CDR3 identification, clonotype clustering and error correction. A nonparametric unseen species model with Euler transformation was used to estimate a lower bound on total TCR beta diversity. Through fastp at Q25 and MiXCR, TCRdb rebuilt clones from the public reads, retaining in-frame beta chains. Each CDR3 protein gets just one entry, which takes the most common genes and DNA from the rows behind it. It is TCRdb's table, rather than the study itself, that gives the V and J calls and clone size. The sample table lists over 1,500,000 distinct CDR3 sequences, around 50% of them with a count of one. Clones ranked in the top ten supply around 2.1% of the sample.

The specimen sequenced was blood. The sequence links TRBV28 to TRBJ2-6, and 9 junction bases match TRBD1. The sequence was obtained from a woman in her 40s in good health. The nucleotide sequence is TGTGCCAGTTCCGGGACAGGGTCCTTTGGGGCCAACGTCCTGACTTTC. This encodes CASSGTGSFGANVLTF.